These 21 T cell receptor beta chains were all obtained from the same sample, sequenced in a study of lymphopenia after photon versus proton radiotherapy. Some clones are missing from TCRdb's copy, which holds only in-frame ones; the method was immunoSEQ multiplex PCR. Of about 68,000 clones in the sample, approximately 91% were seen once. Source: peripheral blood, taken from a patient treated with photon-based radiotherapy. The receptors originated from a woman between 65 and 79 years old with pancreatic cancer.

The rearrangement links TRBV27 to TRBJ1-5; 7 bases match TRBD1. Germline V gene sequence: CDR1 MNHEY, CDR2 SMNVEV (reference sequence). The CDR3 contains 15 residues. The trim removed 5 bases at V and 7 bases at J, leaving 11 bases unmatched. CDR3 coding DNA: TGTGCCAGCAGTCCCCGACAGGGCGAAGTCCAGCCCCAGCATTTT. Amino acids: CASSPRQGEVQPQHF.

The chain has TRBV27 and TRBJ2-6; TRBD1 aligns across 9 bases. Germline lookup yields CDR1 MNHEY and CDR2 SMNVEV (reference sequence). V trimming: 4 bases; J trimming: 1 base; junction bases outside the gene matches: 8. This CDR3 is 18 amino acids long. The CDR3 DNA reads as TGTGCCAGCAGTTCGCGGACAGGGGTTGCTTCTGGGGCCAACGTCCTGACTTTC. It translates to CASSSRTGVASGANVLTF.

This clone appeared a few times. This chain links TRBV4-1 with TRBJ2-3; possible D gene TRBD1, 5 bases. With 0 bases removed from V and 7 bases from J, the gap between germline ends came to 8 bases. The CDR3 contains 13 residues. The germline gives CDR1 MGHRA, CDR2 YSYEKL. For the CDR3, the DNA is TGCGCCAGCAGCCAAGAGGGGCGGAATACGCAGTATTTT. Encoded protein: CASSQEGRNTQYF.

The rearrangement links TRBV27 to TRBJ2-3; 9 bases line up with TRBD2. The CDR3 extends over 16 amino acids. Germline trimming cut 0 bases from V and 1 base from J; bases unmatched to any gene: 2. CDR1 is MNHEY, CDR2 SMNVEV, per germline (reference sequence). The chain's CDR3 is CASSLSASGGTDTQYF. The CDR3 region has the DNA TGTGCCAGCAGTTTATCGGCTAGCGGGGGCACAGATACGCAGTATTTT.

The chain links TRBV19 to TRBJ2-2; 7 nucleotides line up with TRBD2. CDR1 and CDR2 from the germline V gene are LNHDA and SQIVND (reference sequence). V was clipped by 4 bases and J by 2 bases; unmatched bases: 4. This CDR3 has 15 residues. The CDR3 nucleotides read TGTGCCAGTAGTACCCGGGACTACAACACCGGGGAGCTGTTTTTT. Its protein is CASSTRDYNTGELFF.

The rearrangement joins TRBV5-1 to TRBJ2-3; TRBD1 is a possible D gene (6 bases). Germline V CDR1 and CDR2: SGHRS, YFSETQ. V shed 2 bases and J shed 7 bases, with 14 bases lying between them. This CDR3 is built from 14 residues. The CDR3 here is CASSLNTGSNTQYF. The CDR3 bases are TGCGCCAGCAGCTTAAATACAGGGTCAAATACGCAGTATTTT. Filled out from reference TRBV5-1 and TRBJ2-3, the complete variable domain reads KAGVTQTPRYLIKTRGQQVTLSCSPISGHRSVSWYQQTPGQGLQFLFEYFSETQRNKGNFPGRFSGRQFSNSRSEMNVSTLELGDSALYLCASSLNTGSNTQYFGPGTRLTVL.

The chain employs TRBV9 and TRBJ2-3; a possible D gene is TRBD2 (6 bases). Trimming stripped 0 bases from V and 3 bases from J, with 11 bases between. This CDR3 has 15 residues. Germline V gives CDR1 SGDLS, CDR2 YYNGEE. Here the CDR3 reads CASSVAGETTDTQYF. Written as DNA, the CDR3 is TGTGCCAGCAGCGTAGCGGGGGAAACTACAGATACGCAGTATTTT.

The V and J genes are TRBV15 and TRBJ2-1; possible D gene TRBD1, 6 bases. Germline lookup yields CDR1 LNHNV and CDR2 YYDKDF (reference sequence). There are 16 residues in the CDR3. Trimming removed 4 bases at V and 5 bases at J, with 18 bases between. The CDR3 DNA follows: TGTGCCACCAGCACCATAACAGGGACCCTACACAATGAGCAGTTCTTC. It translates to CATSTITGTLHNEQFF.

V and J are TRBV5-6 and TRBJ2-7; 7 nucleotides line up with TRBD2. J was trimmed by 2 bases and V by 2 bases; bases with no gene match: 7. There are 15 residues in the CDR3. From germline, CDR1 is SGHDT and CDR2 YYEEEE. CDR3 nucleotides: TGTGCCAGCAGCTTCGGTACGGGGGGTACCTACGAGCAGTACTTC. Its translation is CASSFGTGGTYEQYF.

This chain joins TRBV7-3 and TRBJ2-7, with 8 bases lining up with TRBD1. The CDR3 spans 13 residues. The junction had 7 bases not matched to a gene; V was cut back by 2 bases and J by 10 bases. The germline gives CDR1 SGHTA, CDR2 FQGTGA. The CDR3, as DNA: TGTGCCAGCAGCTTAGATGGGACAGGCCCCCAGTACTTC. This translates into CASSLDGTGPQYF.

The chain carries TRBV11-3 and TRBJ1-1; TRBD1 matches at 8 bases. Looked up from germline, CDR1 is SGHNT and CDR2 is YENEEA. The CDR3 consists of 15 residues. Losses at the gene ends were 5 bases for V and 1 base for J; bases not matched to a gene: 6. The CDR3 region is CASSTSGGANTEAFF. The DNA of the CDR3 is TGTGCCAGCAGCACATCAGGGGGCGCGAACACTGAAGCTTTCTTT.

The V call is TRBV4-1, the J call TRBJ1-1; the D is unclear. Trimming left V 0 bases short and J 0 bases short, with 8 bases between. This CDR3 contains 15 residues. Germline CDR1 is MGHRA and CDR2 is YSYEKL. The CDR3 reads CASSQERHMNTEAFF. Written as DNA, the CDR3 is TGCGCCAGCAGCCAAGAAAGACATATGAACACTGAAGCTTTCTTT.

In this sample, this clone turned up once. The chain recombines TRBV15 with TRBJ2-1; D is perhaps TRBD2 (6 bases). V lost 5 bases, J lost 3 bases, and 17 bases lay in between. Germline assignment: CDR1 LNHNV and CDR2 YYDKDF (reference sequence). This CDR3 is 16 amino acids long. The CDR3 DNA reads TGTGCCACCAGCCGCACTGGGCCTAGCGTCTACAATGAGCAGTTCTTC. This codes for CATSRTGPSVYNEQFF.

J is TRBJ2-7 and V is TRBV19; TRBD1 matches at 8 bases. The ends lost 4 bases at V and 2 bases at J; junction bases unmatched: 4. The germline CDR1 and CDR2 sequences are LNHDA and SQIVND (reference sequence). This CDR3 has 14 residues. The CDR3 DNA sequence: TGTGCCAGTAGTAGCGACAGGGGAGCCTACGAGCAGTACTTC. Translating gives CASSSDRGAYEQYF. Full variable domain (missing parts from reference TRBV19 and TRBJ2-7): DGGITQSPKYLFRKEGQNVTLSCEQNLNHDAMYWYRQDPGQGLRLIYYSQIVNDFQKGDIAEGYSVSREKKESFPLTVTSAQKNPTAFYLCASSSDRGAYEQYFGPGTRLTVT.

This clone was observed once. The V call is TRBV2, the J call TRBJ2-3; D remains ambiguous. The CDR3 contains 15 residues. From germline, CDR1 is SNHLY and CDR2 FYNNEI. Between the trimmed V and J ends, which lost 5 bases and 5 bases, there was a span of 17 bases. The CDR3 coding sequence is TGTGCCAGCAGTTTGACTCCCCCGCCTAGAGATACGCAGTATTTT. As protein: CASSLTPPPRDTQYF. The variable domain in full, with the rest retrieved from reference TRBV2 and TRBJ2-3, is EPEVTQTPSHQVTQMGQEVILRCVPISNHLYFYWYRQILGQKVEFLVSFYNNEISEKSEIFDDQFSVERPDGSNFTLKIRSTKLEDSAMYFCASSLTPPPRDTQYFGPGTRLTVL.

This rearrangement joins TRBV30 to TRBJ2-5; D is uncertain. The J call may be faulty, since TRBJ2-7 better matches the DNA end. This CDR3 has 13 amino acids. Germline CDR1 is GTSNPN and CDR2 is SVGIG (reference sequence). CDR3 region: CAWSGSGAYEQYF. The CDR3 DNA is TGTGCCTGGAGTGGGTCCGGAGCCTACGAGCAGTACTTC.

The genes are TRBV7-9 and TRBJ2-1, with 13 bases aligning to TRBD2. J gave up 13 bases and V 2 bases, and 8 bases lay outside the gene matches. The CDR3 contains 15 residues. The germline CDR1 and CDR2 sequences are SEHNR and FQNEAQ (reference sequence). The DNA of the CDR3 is TGTGCCAGCAGCTTACGGACTAGCGGGAGCTTTACCCAGTTCTTC. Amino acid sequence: CASSLRTSGSFTQFF.

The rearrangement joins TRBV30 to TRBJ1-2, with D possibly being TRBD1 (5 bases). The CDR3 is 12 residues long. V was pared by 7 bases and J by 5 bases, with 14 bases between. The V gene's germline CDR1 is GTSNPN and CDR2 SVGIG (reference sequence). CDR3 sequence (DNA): TGTGCCTCGGCCCAGGGATGGTATGGCTACACCTTC. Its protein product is CASAQGWYGYTF.

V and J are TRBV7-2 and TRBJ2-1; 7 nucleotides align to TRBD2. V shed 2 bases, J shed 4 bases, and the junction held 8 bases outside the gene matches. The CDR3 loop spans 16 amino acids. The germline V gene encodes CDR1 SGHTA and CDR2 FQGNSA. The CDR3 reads CASSLTMASGYNEQFF. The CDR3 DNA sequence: TGTGCCAGCAGCTTAACTATGGCTAGCGGATACAATGAGCAGTTCTTC.

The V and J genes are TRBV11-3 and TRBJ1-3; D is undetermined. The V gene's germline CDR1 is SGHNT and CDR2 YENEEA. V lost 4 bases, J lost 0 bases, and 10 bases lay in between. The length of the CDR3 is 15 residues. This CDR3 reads CASSSGRNSGNTIYF. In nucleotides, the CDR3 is TGTGCCAGCAGCTCCGGACGGAACTCTGGAAACACCATATATTTT.

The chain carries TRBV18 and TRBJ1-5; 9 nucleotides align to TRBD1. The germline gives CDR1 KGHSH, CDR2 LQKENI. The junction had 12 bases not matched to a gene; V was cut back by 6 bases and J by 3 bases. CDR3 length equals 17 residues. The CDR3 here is CASSSGQGITDNQPQHF. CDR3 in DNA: TGTGCCAGCTCGTCCGGACAGGGGATAACCGACAATCAGCCCCAGCATTTT.